A single T cell receptor beta chain is shown here with its context. Germline CDR1 and CDR2: MDHEN and SYDVKM. V was cut by 1 base and J by 6 bases, with 10 bases left in between. The CDR3 spans 14 residues. Original handling: For nucleated cells, counts were estimated from reference gene primer amplification. The protocol was immunoSEQ multiplex PCR, while the TCRdb copy is restricted to in-frame clones and leaves out a portion. V and J calls and clone size are as listed in that table; D and trimming were resolved from the DNA. Counted here are approximately 270,000 clones, 80% to 90% occurring once; the ten biggest clones make up more than 0.75%. This specimen comes from a study of blood T cell repertoires in COVID-19. Across the study: The study drew acute and convalescent COVID-19 samples from the United States, Italy and Spain. Sources were T cells, B-cell-depleted T cells, or PBMCs; the material itself was cDNA or gDNA.

This sequence was found in a man aged 25-45 years with acute or convalescent COVID-19. The sequencing input was peripheral blood. V gene TRBV28 combines with J gene TRBJ1-5, with D tentatively TRBD1 (5 bases). This CDR3 is CASSLYGRVQPQHF. CDR3 nucleotides: TGTGCCAGCAGTTTATACGGCAGGGTTCAGCCCCAGCATTTT.